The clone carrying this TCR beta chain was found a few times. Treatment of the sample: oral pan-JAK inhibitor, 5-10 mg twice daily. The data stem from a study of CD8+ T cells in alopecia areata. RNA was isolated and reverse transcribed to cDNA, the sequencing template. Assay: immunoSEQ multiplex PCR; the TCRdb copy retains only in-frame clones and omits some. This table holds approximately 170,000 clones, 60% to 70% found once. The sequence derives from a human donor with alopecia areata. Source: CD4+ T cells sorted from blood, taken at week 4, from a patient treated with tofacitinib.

This chain's CDR3 is CSGGFWGTEAFF. The DNA of the CDR3 is TGCAGCGGAGGGTTTTGGGGTACTGAAGCTTTCTTT. The V gene is TRBV29-1, the J gene TRBJ1-1; the D is unclear. The CDR3 sequence is 12 residues long. V lost 7 bases, J lost 5 bases, and 14 bases lay in between. Germline CDR1 is SQVTM and CDR2 is ANQGSEA.